These 8 T cell receptor beta chains were sequenced from one sample in a study of T cell repertoires in cytomegalovirus infection. Via MiXCR, TCRdb re-called the reads, giving one row per CDR3 protein. The sample carries around 180,000 distinct CDR3 sequences, roughly 27% recorded once. Sample: PBMCs. These TCRs come from a human donor in good health (CMV status not recorded). Some clones in this sample may be carry-over from other donors' samples.

Turning to this clonotype: The junction differs from germline at one of its ends, possibly a read error. This rearrangement joins TRBV7-2 to TRBJ1-1; maybe TRBD1 (6 bases). Germline V gene sequence: CDR1 SGHTA, CDR2 FQGNSA. The CDR3 has 14 amino acids. DNA of the CDR3: TGTGCCAGCAGGTTAGCCCGGACAGTAGGTAAAGCTTTCTTT. Translating it yields CASRLARTVGKAFF.

J is TRBJ2-1 and V is TRBV27, with 10 bases that match TRBD2. This CDR3 comprises 14 residues. The V gene end was trimmed by 9 bases and the J gene end by 5 bases; junction bases not matched to a gene: 7. The V gene's germline CDR1 is MNHEY and CDR2 SMNVEV (reference sequence). CDR3 protein: CASRAGGMNNEQFF. The CDR3 DNA is TGTGCCAGTAGAGCGGGGGGGATGAACAATGAGCAGTTCTTC.

This clonotype was detected only a few times. The chain has TRBV4-3 and TRBJ1-1; D is uncertain. The V gene's germline CDR1 is LGHNA and CDR2 YSLEER. Trimming removed 1 base from V and 4 bases from J, with 7 bases in between. The CDR3 covers 13 residues. This chain's CDR3 is CASSQVYFTEAFF. The DNA of the CDR3 is TGCGCCAGCAGCCAAGTTTATTTCACTGAAGCTTTCTTT.

The chain links TRBV11-2 to TRBJ1-5, with D perhaps TRBD1 (5 bases). Deletions cut 3 bases from V and 5 bases from J, with 11 bases between. CDR3 length equals 14 residues. The germline gives CDR1 SGHAT, CDR2 FQNNGV. The CDR3 nucleotides read TGTGCCAGCAGCTTGGGGCAGGGCGATCAGCCCCAGCATTTT. Its protein product is CASSLGQGDQPQHF.

This clonotype was counted between two and nine times. CDR3 loop: CASSFGRLSTGELFF. The CDR3 DNA sequence: TGTGCCAGCAGCTTCGGCCGTCTGAGCACCGGGGAGCTGTTTTTT. The chain couples TRBV5-4 to TRBJ2-2; no firm D call. There are 15 residues in the CDR3. Trimming took off 2 bases at V and 4 bases at J, with 12 bases between the two ends. Germline V gene data show CDR1 as SGHNT and CDR2 as YYREEE (reference sequence).

This clonotype was detected a few times. The DNA of the CDR3 is TGTGCCAGCAGTTTTCGCGTCCTGACTTTC. It is translated as CASSFRVLTF. The V gene is TRBV12-3 or TRBV12-4, the J gene TRBJ2-6; D not certain. Trimming cost V 3 bases and J 12 bases, with 3 bases left between them. CDR3 size: 10 residues.

V usage is TRBV6-6 and J usage is TRBJ2-3; 16 bases match TRBD2. V was pared by 7 bases and J by 5 bases, with 15 bases of the junction left unmatched. CDR1 and CDR2 from the germline V gene are MNHNY and SVGAGI (reference sequence). This CDR3 comprises 19 residues. Here the CDR3 DNA reads TGTGCCAGCACCCGGGGTCTGGGACTAGCGGGGGGGCCGGGAGATACGCAGTATTTT. Translated, it gives CASTRGLGLAGGPGDTQYF.

In this sample, this clonotype turned up many times. The rearrangement links TRBV7-2 to TRBJ2-5; D may be TRBD2 (6 bases). CDR1 and CDR2 from the germline V gene are SGHTA and FQGNSA. Trimming shortened V by 1 base and J by 5 bases, and 8 bases separated the two germline ends. This CDR3 comprises 13 residues. The CDR3 bases are TGTGCCAGCAGCTTAGATGCGGGGGAGACCCAGTACTTC. This encodes CASSLDAGETQYF.